This T cell receptor beta chain was sequenced for a study of early T cells in non-severe SARS-CoV-2 infection. Study details: Sequenced bulk RNA came from whole blood that was unsorted, and chains were unpaired.

Concerning this clonotype itself: The antigen is not known.

The TCR library protocol was used to attach unique molecular identifiers. These identifiers were attached to individual cDNA molecules. TCRdb re-called the 5' RACE reads through MiXCR, storing one row per CDR3 protein. The profile shows about 90,000 distinct CDR3 sequences, about an eighth of them singletons. This CDR3 is built from 14 residues. Per germline, CDR1 LGHDT and CDR2 YNNKEL (reference sequence). Trimming took off 4 bases at V and 3 bases at J, with 12 bases between the two ends. Findings of the study overall: Sequences matched to VDJdb favored anti-spike CD8 responses, while private and CD4 specificities were missed.

The clonotype originates from an adult who was a healthcare worker with PCR-confirmed SARS-CoV-2 infection or an uninfected control (not recorded which). The V call is TRBV3-1, the J call TRBJ1-1, with D tentatively TRBD1 (5 bases). The sample consisted of whole blood, taken at baseline. CDR3: CASSPSEGHTEAFF. The CDR3 bases are TGTGCCAGCAGCCCTTCGGAGGGGCACACTGAAGCTTTCTTT. Full variable domain (missing parts from reference TRBV3-1 and TRBJ1-1): DTAVSQTPKYLVTQMGNDKSIKCEQNLGHDTMYWYKQDSKKFLKIMFSYNNKELIINETVPNRFSPKSPDKAHLNLHINSLELGDSAVYFCASSPSEGHTEAFFGQGTRLTVV.